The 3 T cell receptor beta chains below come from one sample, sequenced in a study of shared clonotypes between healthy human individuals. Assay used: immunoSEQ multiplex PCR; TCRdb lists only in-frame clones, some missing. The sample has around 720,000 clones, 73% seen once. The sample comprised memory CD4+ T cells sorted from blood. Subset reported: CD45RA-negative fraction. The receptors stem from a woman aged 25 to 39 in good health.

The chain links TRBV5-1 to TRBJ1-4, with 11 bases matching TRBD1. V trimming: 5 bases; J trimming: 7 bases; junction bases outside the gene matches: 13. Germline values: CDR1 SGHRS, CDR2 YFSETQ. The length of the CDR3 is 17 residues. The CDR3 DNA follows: TGCGCCAGCAGTCACGGACAGGGGGCGAGTTCGGGTGAAAAACTGTTTTTT. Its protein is CASSHGQGASSGEKLFF.

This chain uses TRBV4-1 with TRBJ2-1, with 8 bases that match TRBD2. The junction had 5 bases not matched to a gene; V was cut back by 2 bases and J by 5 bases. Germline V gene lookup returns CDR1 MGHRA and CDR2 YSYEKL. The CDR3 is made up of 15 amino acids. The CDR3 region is CASSQRLAQNNEQFF. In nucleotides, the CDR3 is TGCGCCAGCAGCCAAAGACTAGCGCAGAACAATGAGCAGTTCTTC.

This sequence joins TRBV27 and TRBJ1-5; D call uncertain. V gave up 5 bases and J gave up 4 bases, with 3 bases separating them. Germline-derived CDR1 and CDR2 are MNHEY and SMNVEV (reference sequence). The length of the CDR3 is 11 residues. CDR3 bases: TGTGCCAGCAGTATTAATCAGCCCCAGCATTTT. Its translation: CASSINQPQHF.